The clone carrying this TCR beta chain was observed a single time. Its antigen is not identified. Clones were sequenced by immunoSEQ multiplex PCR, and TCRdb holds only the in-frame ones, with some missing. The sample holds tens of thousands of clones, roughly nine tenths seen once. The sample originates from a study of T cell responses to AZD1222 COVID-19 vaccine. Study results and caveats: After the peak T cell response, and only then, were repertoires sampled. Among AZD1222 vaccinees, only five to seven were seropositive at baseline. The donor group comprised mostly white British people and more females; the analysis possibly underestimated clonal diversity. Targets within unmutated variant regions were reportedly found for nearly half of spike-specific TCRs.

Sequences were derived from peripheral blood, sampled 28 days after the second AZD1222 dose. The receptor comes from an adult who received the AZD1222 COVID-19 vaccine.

In DNA form, the CDR3 reads TGTGCCAGCAGCCTACAGGGCACCTACAATGAGCAGTTCTTC. Its protein is CASSLQGTYNEQFF. J is TRBJ2-1 and V is TRBV7-3, with D possibly TRBD1 on 6 matching bases. Between the trimmed V and J ends, which lost 5 bases and 2 bases, there was a span of 10 bases. The CDR3 is 14 amino acids. CDR1 and CDR2 (germline): SGHTA, FQGTGA.